These 19 T cell receptor beta chains were all obtained from the same sample, sequenced in a study of T cells in Graves' hyperthyroidism and ophthalmopathy (dated 2019 in TCRdb). Library preparation employed multiplex PCR. Sequencer: Illumina HiSeq 2000. TCR beta CDR3 regions were amplified from RNA transcripts. The TCR CDR3 was subjected to a first round of RT-PCR using the HTBI primer set and the Qiagen OneStep RT-PCR kit. TCRdb itself trimmed the public reads at Q25 with fastp, ran MiXCR and retained productive beta chains. Entries are consolidated by CDR3 protein sequence, retaining the most common genes and DNA. The sample table lists hundreds of thousands of distinct CDR3 sequences, over 35% of them with a count of one. Of the sample, roughly 8.3% is held by the ten largest clones. Sequencing was performed on blood. These receptors all come from a man between 18 and 35 years old with Graves' hyperthyroidism.

The chain couples TRBV5-5 to TRBJ1-5; D is uncertain. V shed 4 bases and J shed 7 bases, with 18 bases lying between them. The CDR3 spans 15 residues. From germline, CDR1 is SGHKS and CDR2 YYEKEE (reference sequence). CDR3 coding DNA: TGTGCCAGCAGCCAAGGACGGCTAGGCGGGCAGCCCCAGCATTTT. Amino acids: CASSQGRLGGQPQHF.

This clonotype was seen many times. The genes are TRBV9 and TRBJ2-2, with unresolved D. The CDR3 has 15 amino acids. Germline CDR1 SGDLS, CDR2 YYNGEE. Trimming removed 0 bases from V and 6 bases from J, with 12 bases in between. The CDR3 region has the DNA TGTGCCAGCAGCGTAGAAGGAGTGGTGGCCGGGGAGCTGTTTTTT. This sequence encodes CASSVEGVVAGELFF.

As regards this clonotype: Since a much larger clone is just one base distant, this may be a read error. The rearrangement links TRBV2 to TRBJ2-6, with TRBD1 matching 10 bases. V gave up 8 bases and J gave up 0 bases; unmatched junction bases: 7. The CDR3 loop spans 17 amino acids. From germline, CDR1 is SNHLY and CDR2 FYNNEI. The CDR3 reads CASGLTGGGSGANVLTF. The CDR3 DNA follows: TGTGCCAGCGGACTGACAGGGGGCGGCTCTGGGGCCAACGTCCTGACTTTC.

The count of this clonotype is one. The chain couples TRBV10-3 to TRBJ1-1, with D maybe TRBD1 (6 bases). Per germline, CDR1 ENHRY and CDR2 SYGVKD. Trimming cost V 4 bases and J 2 bases, with 14 bases left between them. The CDR3 extends over 15 amino acids. CDR3: CAISANRDINTEAFF. CDR3 nucleotides: TGTGCCATCAGTGCAAACCGGGACATAAACACTGAAGCTTTCTTT.

The genes are TRBV29-1 and TRBJ2-2, with D maybe TRBD1 (5 bases). Germline CDR1 and CDR2: SQVTM and ANQGSEA. V gave up 7 bases and J gave up 5 bases, with 14 bases separating them. This CDR3 comprises 13 residues. In DNA form, the CDR3 reads TGCAGCGGCGTAACAGGTGGAACCGGGGAGCTGTTTTTT. It is translated as CSGVTGGTGELFF.

This clonotype was seen at least ten times. The chain combines TRBV9 with TRBJ1-1; D is undetermined. The ends were cut back, 3 bases at V and 0 bases at J, with 12 bases in the middle. CDR1 and CDR2 (germline): SGDLS, YYNGEE. The CDR3 length is 15 residues. The CDR3 DNA is TGTGCCAGCAGCGGGGAGGAGGGCTTGAACACTGAAGCTTTCTTT. Its translation is CASSGEEGLNTEAFF.

This clonotype was picked up a small number of times. The rearrangement joins TRBV6-6 to TRBJ2-5, with 10 bases identical to TRBD2. Per germline, CDR1 MNHNY and CDR2 SVGAGI (reference sequence). The V segment lost 5 bases and the J segment 3 bases; nucleotides outside the gene matches: 3. The CDR3 totals 14 residues. The CDR3 loop reads CASSTLAGEETQYF. The DNA for the CDR3 is TGTGCCAGCAGTACGCTAGCGGGAGAAGAGACCCAGTACTTC.

The genes are TRBV5-1 and TRBJ1-2; D is uncertain. The length of the CDR3 is 13 residues. The germline gives CDR1 SGHRS, CDR2 YFSETQ. The V end was cut by 7 bases, the J end by 2 bases, with 12 bases between. CDR3: CASREEGNYGYTF. The CDR3 coding sequence is TGCGCCAGCCGGGAGGAAGGGAACTATGGCTACACCTTC.

This clonotype has a count of ten or more. The chain joins TRBV10-3 to TRBJ2-5; 8 bases match TRBD1. This CDR3 is 15 amino acids long. Germline trimming cut 6 bases from V and 4 bases from J; bases unmatched to any gene: 10. Germline CDR1 ENHRY, CDR2 SYGVKD. This CDR3 is CAIRSGQGTPETQYF. The CDR3, as DNA: TGTGCCATCAGGTCAGGACAGGGAACACCAGAGACCCAGTACTTC.

This clonotype appeared a few times. The chain carries TRBV20-1 and TRBJ2-5; D not resolved. The germline CDR1 and CDR2 sequences are DFQATT and SNEGSKA (reference sequence). The CDR3 has 16 residues. The V and J ends lost 3 bases and 4 bases respectively, with 21 bases between them. CDR3 nucleotides: TGCAGTGCTAGTCGCCCCCGGGCCATTTCGGGAGAGACCCAGTACTTC. This encodes CSASRPRAISGETQYF.

The rearrangement joins TRBV15 to TRBJ1-3; the D gene is possibly TRBD1 (6 bases). V was trimmed by 0 bases and J by 2 bases, leaving 8 bases between them. CDR3 size: 15 residues. The V gene's germline CDR1 is LNHNV and CDR2 YYDKDF (reference sequence). The CDR3 protein is CATSRDKGAGNTIYF. DNA of the CDR3: TGTGCCACCAGCAGAGATAAGGGGGCTGGAAACACCATATATTTT.

This clonotype was counted ten times or more. The J gene is TRBJ2-6, the V gene TRBV7-9; a weak D match, TRBD1 (5 bases). The CDR3 contains 16 residues. The germline V and J ends were trimmed by 2 bases and 4 bases, with 12 bases remaining between them. Germline CDR1 SEHNR, CDR2 FQNEAQ (reference sequence). CDR3 nucleotides: TGTGCCAGCAGCTTATTGCAGGGTCCGGGGGCCAACGTCCTGACTTTC. As protein: CASSLLQGPGANVLTF. Full variable domain (remainder filled in from reference TRBV7-9 and TRBJ2-6): DTGVSQNPRHKITKRGQNVTFRCDPISEHNRLYWYRQTLGQGPEFLTYFQNEAQLEKSRLLSDRFSAERPKGSFSTLEIQRTEQGDSAMYLCASSLLQGPGANVLTFGAGSRLTVL.

Notes on this clonotype: A much larger clone is a single base away; this may be a read error. The chain has TRBV10-3 and TRBJ2-7, with 9 positions matching TRBD1. Losses at the gene ends were 2 bases for V and 3 bases for J; bases not matched to a gene: 2. CDR1 ENHRY and CDR2 SYGVKD come from the germline V gene. This CDR3 is 14 amino acids long. The CDR3 sequence is CAISETGQGYEQYF. The CDR3 DNA reads TGTGCCATCAGTGAGACGGGACAGGGCTACGAGCAGTACTTC.

V and J are TRBV4-1 and TRBJ1-1; 7 bases are shared with TRBD1. With V trimmed by 3 bases and J by 10 bases, 11 bases remained unmatched. Germline V gene sequence: CDR1 MGHRA, CDR2 YSYEKL. The CDR3 loop spans 14 amino acids. In DNA form, the CDR3 reads TGCGCCAGCAGCCACTCGGACAGGCCAGCGGGAGCTTTCTTT. This sequence encodes CASSHSDRPAGAFF.

This clonotype was detected ten times or more. The chain has TRBV29-1 and TRBJ2-5, with 10 bases fitting TRBD2. J lost 5 bases, V lost 8 bases, and 14 bases had no gene match. CDR1 and CDR2 (germline): SQVTM, ANQGSEA. There are 15 residues in the CDR3. The CDR3 spells CSSGASGGPGETQYF. The CDR3 region has the DNA TGCAGCTCGGGGGCTAGCGGGGGACCGGGCGAGACCCAGTACTTC. Variable domain in full (rest from reference TRBV29-1 and TRBJ2-5): SAVISQKPSRDICQRGTSLTIQCQVDSQVTMMFWYRQQPGQSLTLIATANQGSEATYESGFVIDKFPISRPNLTFSTLTVSNMSPEDSSIYLCSSGASGGPGETQYFGPGTRLLVL.

This clonotype was seen a few times. The rearrangement uses TRBV20-1 and TRBJ2-7; D may be TRBD1 or TRBD2 (5 bases each). Germline loops: CDR1 DFQATT, CDR2 SNEGSKA (reference sequence). The V end was cut by 5 bases, the J end by 4 bases, with 18 bases between. The CDR3 totals 14 residues. The CDR3, as DNA: TGCAGTGCTGGTAGGGGACCGAACGCGTACGAGCAGTACTTC. This gives the protein CSAGRGPNAYEQYF.

This clonotype was picked up many times. CDR3 bases: TGCAGCGTTGAGGAGGTGGAGGGGGCCTCGGGGGAGCTGTTTTTT. Translated, it gives CSVEEVEGASGELFF. The chain joins TRBV29-1 to TRBJ2-2, with D tentatively TRBD1 (7 bases). The CDR3 totals 15 residues. The V and J ends lost 3 bases and 8 bases respectively, with 19 bases between them. Germline lookup yields CDR1 SQVTM and CDR2 ANQGSEA.

This clonotype has at least ten counts. The CDR3, as DNA: TGTGCCAGTAGTATTCGACAGGGGATGAACACTGAAGCTTTCTTT. Residues: CASSIRQGMNTEAFF. The chain combines TRBV19 with TRBJ1-1, with 8 bases lining up with TRBD1. CDR3 length: 15 amino acids. Germline loops: CDR1 LNHDA, CDR2 SQIVND (reference sequence). Losses at the gene ends were 3 bases for V and 0 bases for J; bases not matched to a gene: 3. The full variable domain, its missing parts supplied by reference TRBV19 and TRBJ1-1, is DGGITQSPKYLFRKEGQNVTLSCEQNLNHDAMYWYRQDPGQGLRLIYYSQIVNDFQKGDIAEGYSVSREKKESFPLTVTSAQKNPTAFYLCASSIRQGMNTEAFFGQGTRLTVV.

This clonotype has only a few counts. The chain employs TRBV20-1 and TRBJ1-2, with a possible D match to TRBD1 (5 bases). Germline CDR1 is DFQATT and CDR2 is SNEGSKA (reference sequence). The germline V and J ends were trimmed by 3 bases and 8 bases, with 13 bases remaining between them. This CDR3 region has 12 residues. The DNA for the CDR3 is TGCAGTGCTAGTGTGGGGCTAGCGGGCTACACCTTC. It yields the protein CSASVGLAGYTF.